This passage covers 20 T cell receptor beta chains from one sample sequenced in a study of human T cells and chemical hapten exposure. MiXCR, run by TCRdb on the RACE reads, gives a single entry per CDR3 protein. Among some 200,000 distinct CDR3 sequences, 20% to 25% were seen once, and the ten largest hold about 7%. Time point: patch test 1, 2 weeks after DPC sensitization. Treatment indicated: therapeutic diphenylcyclopropenone sensitization with weekly scalp DPC. The sequences come from whole blood, collected in connection with sensitization to the hapten diphenylcyclopropenone (DPC). The receptors derive from a woman aged 50 to 60 with alopecia areata. Some clones in this sample may be carry-over from other donors' samples.

There are a few counts of this clonotype. V and J are TRBV11-1 and TRBJ2-7; 9 nucleotides match TRBD2. Germline CDR1 and CDR2: SGHAT and FQDESV (reference sequence). The V gene end was trimmed by 1 base and the J gene end by 2 bases; junction bases not matched to a gene: 3. The CDR3 spans 15 residues. CDR3 sequence reads: CASSLGRTSAYEQYF. CDR3 nucleotides: TGTGCCAGCAGCTTAGGAAGGACTAGCGCCTACGAGCAGTACTTC.

This chain uses TRBV28 with TRBJ1-1; 11 bases line up with TRBD1. V was clipped by 10 bases and J by 4 bases; unmatched bases: 8. Per germline, CDR1 MDHEN and CDR2 SYDVKM. The CDR3 is 14 amino acids. The CDR3 coding sequence is TGTGCCACCACGGACAGGGGGCTTCGCACTGAAGCTTTCTTT. Encoded protein: CATTDRGLRTEAFF.

This clonotype was observed a few times. This chain uses TRBV3-1 with TRBJ2-2; D is ambiguous. CDR1 is LGHDT and CDR2 is YNNKEL in the germline V gene (reference sequence). The V end was cut by 1 base, the J end by 7 bases, with 7 bases between. The CDR3 extends over 13 amino acids. This chain's CDR3 is CASSQVESGELFF. CDR3 DNA sequence: TGTGCCAGCAGCCAAGTAGAGAGCGGGGAGCTGTTTTTT.

The chain is built from TRBV12-3 or TRBV12-4 and TRBJ2-3; unclear D gene. V was pared by 8 bases and J by 2 bases, with 8 bases between. The CDR3 is made up of 12 amino acids. The CDR3 nucleotides read TGTGCCAGCTGCCGACCCACAGATACGCAGTATTTT. As protein: CASCRPTDTQYF.

This clonotype was seen a few times. This chain connects TRBV29-1 to TRBJ2-1; D not resolved. Germline CDR1 is SQVTM and CDR2 is ANQGSEA. This CDR3 contains 10 residues. Trimming removed 4 bases at V and 8 bases at J, with 6 bases between. CDR3 amino acids: CSVGGDEQFF. CDR3 nucleotide sequence: TGCAGCGTTGGGGGTGATGAGCAGTTCTTC.

The sample holds a few counts of this clonotype. The chain joins TRBV10-3 to TRBJ2-3; TRBD1 might be the D (5 bases). The ends were cut back, 0 bases at V and 0 bases at J, with 13 bases in the middle. Germline V gives CDR1 ENHRY, CDR2 SYGVKD. There are 17 residues in the CDR3. For the CDR3, the DNA is TGTGCCATCAGTGAGTCGGGCAGGGCCGGGAGCACAGATACGCAGTATTTT. It specifies CAISESGRAGSTDTQYF.

Many counts were recorded for this clonotype. The V gene is TRBV20-1, the J gene TRBJ2-3, with 8 nucleotides matching TRBD2. The CDR3 extends over 16 amino acids. The V gene end was trimmed by 1 base and the J gene end by 4 bases; junction bases not matched to a gene: 10. The germline CDR1 and CDR2 sequences are DFQATT and SNEGSKA (reference sequence). CDR3 bases: TGCAGTGCTAGAGTCATCGGGACTAGAGTCGCAGATACGCAGTATTTT. As protein: CSARVIGTRVADTQYF.

This clonotype came up many times. The chain recombines TRBV10-3 with TRBJ2-2; TRBD2 agrees at 7 bases. CDR3 length: 14 amino acids. The V gene end was trimmed by 10 bases and the J gene end by 5 bases; junction bases not matched to a gene: 10. Germline values: CDR1 ENHRY, CDR2 SYGVKD. CDR3 loop: CATWAGVDTGELFF. The CDR3 DNA follows: TGTGCCACCTGGGCGGGAGTCGATACCGGGGAGCTGTTTTTT.

The chain couples TRBV10-2 to TRBJ2-2; D is uncertain. Germline loops: CDR1 WSHSY, CDR2 SAAADI. The CDR3 sequence is 13 residues long. Trimming took 8 bases from V and 1 from J, leaving 8 bases between them. CDR3 sequence reads: CASSLVNTGELFF. The DNA of the CDR3 is TGCGCCAGCTCTCTAGTGAACACCGGGGAGCTGTTTTTT.

A few counts support this clonotype. The CDR3 here is CASSPGLAGANYNEQFF. Here the CDR3 DNA reads TGTGCCAGCAGTCCAGGACTAGCGGGAGCGAACTACAATGAGCAGTTCTTC. The genes are TRBV28 and TRBJ2-1; 13 bases fit TRBD2. Trimming removed 5 bases from V and 3 bases from J; junction bases left unmatched: 7. There are 17 residues in the CDR3. The germline V gene encodes CDR1 MDHEN and CDR2 SYDVKM.

This clonotype has just a few counts. The V gene is TRBV4-2, the J gene TRBJ2-7; D is possibly TRBD2 (5 bases). There are 15 residues in the CDR3. The V and J ends lost 1 base and 2 bases respectively, with 12 bases between them. Germline V gene lookup returns CDR1 LGHNA and CDR2 YNFKEQ. The CDR3 here is CASSQGTQGTYEQYF. The CDR3 nucleotides read TGTGCCAGCAGCCAAGGGACTCAAGGAACCTACGAGCAGTACTTC.

This clonotype was detected only a few times. V gene TRBV7-2 combines with J gene TRBJ2-1; 8 positions agree with TRBD1. CDR1 and CDR2 (germline): SGHTA, FQGNSA. CDR3 length: 15 amino acids. Trimming removed 2 bases from V and 4 bases from J; junction bases left unmatched: 4. The CDR3, as DNA: TGTGCCAGCAGCTTACGGGACAGGCTTTACAATGAGCAGTTCTTC. This codes for CASSLRDRLYNEQFF.

The chain links TRBV7-2 to TRBJ1-2; D gene uncertain. This CDR3 spans 13 amino acids. Per germline, CDR1 SGHTA and CDR2 FQGNSA. V dropped 1 base and J dropped 6 bases, with 9 bases sitting between them. This CDR3 reads CASSLGWGNGYTF. For the CDR3, the DNA is TGTGCCAGCAGCTTAGGCTGGGGAAATGGCTACACCTTC.

The chain joins TRBV5-1 to TRBJ1-6; the match to TRBD1 covers 9 bases. CDR1 and CDR2 from the germline V gene are SGHRS and YFSETQ. The CDR3 totals 15 residues. V was pared by 3 bases and J by 10 bases, with 8 bases of the junction left unmatched. The CDR3 region is CASSWGQGIRSPLHF. As DNA, the CDR3 is TGCGCCAGCAGCTGGGGACAGGGTATAAGATCACCCCTCCACTTT.

In its sample, this clonotype was seen a few times. The V call is TRBV20-1, the J call TRBJ1-6; unclear D gene. CDR1 and CDR2 from the germline V gene are DFQATT and SNEGSKA (reference sequence). The CDR3 consists of 13 residues. V lost 2 bases and J lost 6, with 8 bases in between. CDR3 sequence (DNA): TGCAGTGCTAGAAACAGTTTTAATTCACCCCTCCACTTT. This translates into CSARNSFNSPLHF.

The rearrangement links TRBV20-1 to TRBJ2-3; tentative D call: TRBD2 (5 bases). CDR1 and CDR2 from the germline V gene are DFQATT and SNEGSKA (reference sequence). Trimming cost V 2 bases and J 2 bases, with 20 bases left between them. The CDR3 sequence is 17 residues long. This chain's CDR3 is CSARNLLDRRDTDTQYF. The CDR3 DNA follows: TGCAGTGCTAGAAACCTACTAGACCGACGGGACACAGATACGCAGTATTTT.

V and J are TRBV7-2 and TRBJ1-6; maybe TRBD1 (5 bases). Germline CDR1 SGHTA, CDR2 FQGNSA. Deletions cut 0 bases from V and 8 bases from J, with 11 bases between. The CDR3 loop spans 15 amino acids. The CDR3: CASSLAVGDHSPLHF. The CDR3 nucleotides are TGTGCCAGCAGCTTAGCTGTGGGGGACCATTCACCCCTCCACTTT. Together with reference TRBV7-2 and TRBJ1-6, the CDR3 gives the full variable domain: GAGVSQSPSNKVTEKGKDVELRCDPISGHTALYWYRQSLGQGLEFLIYFQGNSAPDKSGLPSDRFSAERTGGSVSTLTIQRTQQEDSAVYLCASSLAVGDHSPLHFGNGTRLTVT.

V usage is TRBV5-4 and J usage is TRBJ1-1; D ambiguous. The V end was cut by 4 bases, the J end by 0 bases, with 13 bases between. The germline V gene encodes CDR1 SGHNT and CDR2 YYREEE (reference sequence). The CDR3 extends over 15 amino acids. The CDR3 nucleotides read TGTGCCAGCAGCCCGGTACCAGGAGTGAACACTGAAGCTTTCTTT. As protein: CASSPVPGVNTEAFF. Together with reference TRBV5-4 and TRBJ1-1, the CDR3 gives the full variable domain: ETGVTQSPTHLIKTRGQQVTLRCSSQSGHNTVSWYQQALGQGPQFIFQYYREEENGRGNFPPRFSGLQFPNYSSELNVNALELDDSALYLCASSPVPGVNTEAFFGQGTRLTVV.

The DNA of the CDR3 is TGTGCCACACGTTTCACAGGGGGATCCTACGAGCAGTACTTC. Translation gives CATRFTGGSYEQYF. J is TRBJ2-7 and V is TRBV28; 8 nucleotides agree with TRBD1. J was trimmed by 1 base and V by 10 bases; bases with no gene match: 9. Germline V gene sequence: CDR1 MDHEN, CDR2 SYDVKM. The CDR3 is 14 amino acids.

This chain links TRBV20-1 with TRBJ1-1; weak D call: TRBD1 (5 bases). The CDR3 has 13 residues. With 3 bases removed from V and 8 bases from J, the gap between germline ends came to 16 bases. Per the germline V gene, CDR1 is DFQATT and CDR2 is SNEGSKA (reference sequence). The CDR3 here is CSARTTQGSEAFF. The DNA of the CDR3 is TGCAGTGCTAGGACGACCCAGGGATCAGAAGCTTTCTTT.